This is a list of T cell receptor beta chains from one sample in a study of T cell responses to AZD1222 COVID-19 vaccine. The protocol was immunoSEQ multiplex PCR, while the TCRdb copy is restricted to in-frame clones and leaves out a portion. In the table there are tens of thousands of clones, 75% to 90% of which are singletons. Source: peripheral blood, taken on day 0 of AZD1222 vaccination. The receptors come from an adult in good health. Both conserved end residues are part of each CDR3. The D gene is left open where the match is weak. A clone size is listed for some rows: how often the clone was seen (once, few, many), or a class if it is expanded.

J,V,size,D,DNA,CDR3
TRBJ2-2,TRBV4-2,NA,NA,TGTGCCAGCAGCCAAGACGGACAAGCGAACACCGGGGAGCTGTTTTTT,CASSQDGQANTGELFF
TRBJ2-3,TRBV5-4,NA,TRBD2,TGTGCCAGCAGCTTGGTAGATCTAGCGGGAGGGGTAGATACGCAGTATTTT,CASSLVDLAGGVDTQYF
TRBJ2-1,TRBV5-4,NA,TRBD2,TGTGCCAGCAGCTTGTTGGTCAGACAGACAAAAGCGGGGGAGCAGTTCTTC,CASSLLVRQTKAGEQFF
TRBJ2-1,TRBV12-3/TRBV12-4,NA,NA,TGTGCCAGCAGTTTAGCGGGCACTGAGCAGTTCTTC,CASSLAGTEQFF
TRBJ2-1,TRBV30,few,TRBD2,TGTGCCTGCGGGGGGTATAGCTCCTACAATGAGCAGTTCTTC,CACGGYSSYNEQFF
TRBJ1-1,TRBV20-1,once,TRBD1,TGCAGTGCTAGTAGGGGGCTGGGGGCGAACACTGAAGCTTTCTTT,CSASRGLGANTEAFF
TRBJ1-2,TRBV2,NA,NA,TGTGCCAGCAGTGGGGTCGCTAACTATGGCTACACCTTC,CASSGVANYGYTF
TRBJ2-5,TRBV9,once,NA,TGTGCCAGCAGCGACTTTGCGGGGTGGGGCCAAGAGACCCAGTACTTC,CASSDFAGWGQETQYF
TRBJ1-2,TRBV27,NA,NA,TGTGCCAGCAGTTTCCAGGGGAACTATGGCTACACCTTC,CASSFQGNYGYTF
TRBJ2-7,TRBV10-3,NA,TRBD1,TGTGCCGTTCACCGGGACAGAGCCTACGAGCAGTACTTC,CAVHRDRAYEQYF
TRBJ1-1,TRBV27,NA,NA,TGTGCCAGCAGTTCCATCGTCCCAATTAGGAACACTGAAGCTTTCTTT,CASSSIVPIRNTEAFF
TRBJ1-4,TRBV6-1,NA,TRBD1,TGTGCCAGCAGTGCGGGGCTGACAGGGGGCGGTGAAAAACTGTTTTTT,CASSAGLTGGGEKLFF
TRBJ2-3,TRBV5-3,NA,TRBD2,TGTGCCAGAAGCTTGGCCAGCGGGGAGTACACAGATACGCAGTATTTT,CARSLASGEYTDTQYF
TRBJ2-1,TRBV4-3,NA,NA,TGCGCCAGCAGCCAAGATCGAAACTTCGCCTCCTACAATGAGCAGTTCTTC,CASSQDRNFASYNEQFF
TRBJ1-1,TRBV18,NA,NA,TGTGCCAGCTCACTAACAATCTTGACTGAAGCTTTCTTT,CASSLTILTEAFF
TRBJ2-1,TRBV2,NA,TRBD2,TGTGCCAGCAGTGCTAGCGGGGGGGCCTACAATGAGCAGTTCTTC,CASSASGGAYNEQFF
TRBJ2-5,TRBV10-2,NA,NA,TGCGCCAGCAGTGAGCCAGGCCACTGGGAGACCCAGTACTTC,CASSEPGHWETQYF
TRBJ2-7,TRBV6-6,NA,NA,TGTGCCAGCAGTACCTCCGGCGCCTCGACTCCCTACGAGCAGTACTTC,CASSTSGASTPYEQYF
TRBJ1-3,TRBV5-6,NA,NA,TGTGCCAGCAGCCAGGACAGTTTAGGCTCTGGAAACACCATATATTTT,CASSQDSLGSGNTIYF
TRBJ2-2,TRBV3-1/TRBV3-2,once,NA,TGTGCCAGCAGCTACGGAGGAACTTCGAACACCGGGGAGCTGTTTTTT,CASSYGGTSNTGELFF
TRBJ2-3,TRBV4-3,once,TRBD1,TGCGCCAGCAGCCAAGACAACCGGGACAGGGGTAGGGATACGCAGTATTTT,CASSQDNRDRGRDTQYF
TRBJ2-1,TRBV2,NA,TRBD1,TGTGCCAGCAGGCGGGACAGGGACAATGAGCAGTTCTTC,CASRRDRDNEQFF
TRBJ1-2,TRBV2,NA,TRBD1,TGTGCCAGCAGTGAACAAACAGGGGGCGTTTATGGCTACACCTTC,CASSEQTGGVYGYTF
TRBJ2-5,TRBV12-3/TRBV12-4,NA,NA,TGTGCCAGCAGCGCCGGAGGTGGAGGGACCCAGTACTTC,CASSAGGGGTQYF
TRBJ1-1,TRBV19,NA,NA,TGTGCCAGTAGTCCAATTCAGGAGCTTCTAGGAAACACTGAAGCTTTCTTT,CASSPIQELLGNTEAFF
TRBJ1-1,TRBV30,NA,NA,TGTGCCTGGAGTGTACTATGGACGGGAGGGACTGAAGCTTTCTTT,CAWSVLWTGGTEAFF